What follows are 12 T cell receptor beta chains derived from one specimen sequenced in a study of regulatory T cells in long-lasting Graves disease. Time point: persistent/refractory GD, antithyroid drugs over 5 years with positive TRAb. Researchers made the TCR library from RNA that was extracted from PBMCs. According to the study, TCR beta libraries were built with iRepertoire HTBI primers and CDR3-region Arm-PCR. MiXCR, applied by TCRdb to the multiplex PCR reads, yields one record per CDR3 protein. The repertoire holds fewer than 550,000 distinct CDR3 sequences, with about 22% as singletons. The specimen comprised peripheral blood mononuclear cells (PBMCs), sampled when the disease was refractory, from a patient treated with antithyroid drugs. These receptors were taken from a female donor with Graves disease.

V and J are TRBV28 and TRBJ1-2; D is possibly TRBD1 (6 bases). Trimming pared 7 bases from V and 0 bases from J, leaving 24 bases between. CDR1 is MDHEN and CDR2 is SYDVKM in the germline V gene. CDR3 length: 18 residues. The CDR3 reads CASINFPMTTGTNYGYTF. CDR3 nucleotide sequence: TGTGCCAGCATCAACTTCCCTATGACGACAGGTACTAACTATGGCTACACCTTC.

This clonotype was counted ten times or more. J is TRBJ1-1 and V is TRBV7-2; D not resolved. The CDR3 length is 14 residues. Germline V gene sequence: CDR1 SGHTA, CDR2 FQGNSA. Trimming took off 4 bases at V and 1 base at J, with 10 bases between the two ends. The CDR3 sequence: CASSYGSWNTEAFF. CDR3 coding DNA: TGTGCCAGCAGCTACGGGTCGTGGAACACTGAAGCTTTCTTT. Based on the CDR3 plus reference TRBV7-2 and TRBJ1-1, the full variable domain is GAGVSQSPSNKVTEKGKDVELRCDPISGHTALYWYRQSLGQGLEFLIYFQGNSAPDKSGLPSDRFSAERTGGSVSTLTIQRTQQEDSAVYLCASSYGSWNTEAFFGQGTRLTVV.

Many counts were recorded for this clonotype. The rearrangement uses TRBV3-1 and TRBJ1-6; TRBD1 might be the D (6 bases). V was cut by 2 bases and J by 6 bases, with 14 bases left in between. There are 16 residues in the CDR3. Germline CDR1 is LGHDT and CDR2 is YNNKEL (reference sequence). The CDR3 sequence: CASSQSGRGINSPLHF. CDR3 nucleotide sequence: TGTGCCAGCAGCCAATCTGGGAGGGGGATTAATTCACCCCTCCACTTT.

This clonotype appeared many times. The chain recombines TRBV20-1 with TRBJ2-5; 8 bases align to TRBD1. This CDR3 has 16 residues. The ends lost 0 bases at V and 5 bases at J; junction bases unmatched: 11. Germline-derived CDR1 and CDR2 are DFQATT and SNEGSKA (reference sequence). CDR3 DNA: TGCAGTGCTAGAGATTGGGACAGGTCATTTCGGGAGACCCAGTACTTC. As protein: CSARDWDRSFRETQYF.

This clonotype has more than one count but fewer than ten. The chain uses TRBV20-1 and TRBJ1-4, with D uncertain. The CDR3 is made up of 12 amino acids. V was shortened by 2 bases and J by 5 bases, with 6 bases between the two germline ends. CDR1 and CDR2 from the germline V gene are DFQATT and SNEGSKA (reference sequence). The CDR3, as DNA: TGCAGTGCTAGAATCCGGAATGAAAAACTGTTTTTT. It is translated as CSARIRNEKLFF.

This clonotype was seen ten or more times. The chain couples TRBV3-1 to TRBJ1-4; D gene ambiguous. V shed 3 bases and J shed 5 bases, with 7 bases lying between them. This CDR3 has 13 residues. Germline V gene lookup returns CDR1 LGHDT and CDR2 YNNKEL (reference sequence). CDR3 loop: CASSQSENEKLFF. CDR3 coding DNA: TGTGCCAGCAGCCAGTCCGAAAATGAAAAACTGTTTTTT.

This clonotype was seen at least ten times. Its ends do not fully match the called genes, so a read error is possible. The V and J genes are TRBV5-5 and TRBJ1-1, with 9 bases fitting TRBD1. The germline V gene encodes CDR1 SGHKS and CDR2 YYEKEE (reference sequence). CDR3 length equals 14 residues. The CDR3 is CASSWTGENTEAFF. The CDR3 region has the DNA TGCGCCAGCAGCTGGACAGGGGAGAACACTGAAGCTTTCTTT. The full variable domain, completed using reference TRBV5-5 and TRBJ1-1, is DAGVTQSPTHLIKTRGQQVTLRCSPISGHKSVSWYQQVLGQGPQFIFQYYEKEERGRGNFPDRFSARQFPNYSSELNVNALLLGDSALYLCASSWTGENTEAFFGQGTRLTVV.

The chain couples TRBV13 to TRBJ2-7, with 7 nucleotides matching TRBD1. There are 14 residues in the CDR3. CDR1 and CDR2 (germline): PRHDT, FYEKMQ (reference sequence). With 2 bases clipped from V and 2 bases from J, the junction kept 3 bases outside the gene matches. The DNA for the CDR3 is TGTGCCAGCAGCTTATCGGACAGGCCCTACGAGCAGTACTTC. Its protein product is CASSLSDRPYEQYF.

The gene calls are TRBV6-9 and TRBJ2-6; possibly TRBD2 for D (6 bases). The CDR3 totals 16 residues. Germline V gene sequence: CDR1 MNHGY, CDR2 SVAAGI. V lost 4 bases and J lost 2, with 12 bases in between. This chain's CDR3 is CASSSGPGAGANVLTF. The CDR3 DNA follows: TGTGCCAGCAGTTCCGGGCCGGGGGCTGGGGCCAACGTCCTGACTTTC.

This chain uses TRBV20-1 with TRBJ1-6; D is perhaps TRBD1 (5 bases). V was cut by 1 base and J by 2 bases, with 18 bases left in between. Germline V lookup: CDR1 DFQATT, CDR2 SNEGSKA (reference sequence). The CDR3 covers 18 residues. The CDR3 DNA reads TGCAGTGCTAGAGCGCTGGGCTACAGGCCAACCTATAATTCACCCCTCCACTTT. It yields the protein CSARALGYRPTYNSPLHF.

Details on this clonotype: Given a much more abundant clone one base away, this may be a read error. The V call is TRBV27, the J call TRBJ2-5; no firm D call. Germline CDR1 and CDR2: MNHEY and SMNVEV (reference sequence). CDR3 length: 12 residues. For the CDR3, the DNA is TGTACCAGCAGTGGGTCATTGGAGACCCAGTACTTC. This gives the protein CTSSGSLETQYF.

This clonotype was seen a single time. V is TRBV28 and J is TRBJ2-7; maybe TRBD2 (7 bases). V lost 6 bases and J lost 3, with 18 bases in between. This CDR3 has 15 residues. Germline values: CDR1 MDHEN, CDR2 SYDVKM. This chain's CDR3 is CASRPGGQQLYEQYF. CDR3 bases: TGTGCCAGCAGACCGGGGGGCCAGCAACTCTACGAGCAGTACTTC.